The rows below give T cell receptor beta chains drawn from one sample of a study of cytomegalovirus exposure and HLA in healthy donors. Assay used: immunoSEQ multiplex PCR; TCRdb lists only in-frame clones, some missing. This table holds about 160,000 clones, roughly four fifths found once. The sequencing sample was made of PBMCs. Receptor source: a woman aged 18-29 years in good health and CMV-seronegative. Each CDR3 is given with its conserved first and last residue. D genes are given only for firm matches. Rows may omit the clone size; those that give it use once, few, many or a size class.

v_gene,j_gene,d_gene,abundance,CDR3nt,CDR3aa
TRBV29-1,TRBJ2-3,TRBD2,NA,TGCAGCGCCGACCGGGGACTAGGCACAGATACGCAGTATTTT,CSADRGLGTDTQYF
TRBV6-1,TRBJ1-4,NA,NA,TGTGCCAGCAGTTGGAGGGAGGGGAATGAAAAACTGTTTTTT,CASSWREGNEKLFF
TRBV5-1,TRBJ2-2,NA,NA,TGCGCCAGCAGCTTGTTCGGGGAGGAGGCCGGGGAGCTGTTTTTT,CASSLFGEEAGELFF
TRBV30,TRBJ2-7,NA,NA,TGTGCCTGGAGGACGGGGGTCCACGAGCAGTACTTC,CAWRTGVHEQYF
TRBV23-1,TRBJ1-5,NA,NA,TGCGCCAGCAGTCATCGTCGTACTCAGGGAAGCAATCAGCCCCAGCATTTT,CASSHRRTQGSNQPQHF
TRBV28,TRBJ1-6,TRBD1,NA,TGTGCCAGCAGTTTACACCAGACAGGGGCCAATAATTCACCCCTCCACTTT,CASSLHQTGANNSPLHF
TRBV28,TRBJ1-1,NA,NA,TGTGCCAGCAGTTTAGTGGGGGGGAACACTGAAGCTTTCTTT,CASSLVGGNTEAFF
TRBV19,TRBJ1-1,TRBD1,NA,TGTGCCGGTAGTATTCAGGAGGGGGCGGCTTTCTTT,CAGSIQEGAAFF
TRBV9,TRBJ2-2,NA,once,TGTGCCAGCAGCGTAGAAGTAGTCCCCGGGGAGCTGTTTTTT,CASSVEVVPGELFF
TRBV7-9,TRBJ2-5,NA,NA,TGTGCCAGCAGCCCCAATGGGCGGGACCAAGAGACCCAGTACTTC,CASSPNGRDQETQYF
TRBV27,TRBJ2-7,TRBD1,NA,TGTGCCAGCAGTCCGCAGGGACAGACTTACGAGCAGTACTTC,CASSPQGQTYEQYF
TRBV14,TRBJ2-3,TRBD2,NA,TGTGCCAGCAGCTTGACTAGCGGGGCCACAGATACGCAGTATTTT,CASSLTSGATDTQYF